This T cell receptor (beta chain) stems from a study of breast tumors, draining lymph nodes, adjacent tissues. Study-level points and caveats: Compared with lymph nodes, tumors were less diverse; compared with nontumor tissue, more.

CDR3 length equals 16 residues. From germline, CDR1 is MNHEY and CDR2 SVGEGT. Unmatched junction bases numbered 8, after V lost 6 bases and J lost 2 bases. Regarding this clonotype: The antigen is undetermined.

TCRdb re-derived calls from the multiplex PCR reads in MiXCR, one entry per CDR3 protein. The repertoire has tens of thousands of distinct CDR3 sequences, under 25% of them found once; the top ten carry 2.4%. Axillary draining lymph nodes of breast cancer patients supplied the node samples. This clonotype was obtained from a female donor with breast cancer. Some clones in this sample may be carry-over from other donors' samples. The V and J genes are TRBV6-2 or TRBV6-3 and TRBJ1-3; 9 bases are shared with TRBD1. The sample taken for sequencing was axillary lymph node tissue. This chain's CDR3 is CASSRAGQGAGNTIYF. CDR3 sequence (DNA): TGTGCCAGCAGCCGCGCGGGACAGGGAGCTGGAAACACCATATATTTT.